The present T cell receptor (beta chain) was sequenced within a study of beta chain features in type 1 diabetes. The isolated RNA, all of it, was reverse transcribed, so expressed TCRB transcripts were what got sequenced. The assay was immunoSEQ multiplex PCR, and TCRdb's table has in-frame clones only and misses some. The sample has roughly 370,000 clones, roughly 13% seen once; the top ten hold roughly 0.036%. This clone was counted only a few times. Its target is unknown. Findings of the study overall: In the patient group, naive, central memory and Treg TCRB repertoires seemed more alike than in the healthy donor group.

Sample: naive CD4+ T cells from blood. The receptor was isolated from a man younger than 40 in good health.

Here the CDR3 reads CAISSKETQYF. In DNA form, the CDR3 reads TGTGCCATCAGCAGCAAGGAGACCCAGTACTTC. The chain is built from TRBV10-3 and TRBJ2-5; D remains ambiguous. The CDR3 runs to 11 residues. Germline CDR1 ENHRY, CDR2 SYGVKD. The V and J ends lost 6 bases and 5 bases respectively, with 7 bases between them.